This T cell receptor beta chain was documented in a study of T cell responses to AZD1222 COVID-19 vaccine. Findings and limits, study-wide: Across the whole spike, CD4 TCRs peaked at regions 160-218 and 743-854. In a largely white British group with more females than males, clonal diversity was possibly underestimated. Of the AZD1222 recipients, only 5 to 7 were seropositive at baseline. An increase in Spike-specific TCR breadth and depth was observed after two AZD1222 doses.

Clones were sequenced by immunoSEQ multiplex PCR, and TCRdb holds only the in-frame ones, with some missing. Among about 260,000 clones listed, 85% to 95% were seen once. V was pared by 2 bases and J by 7 bases, with 12 bases between. The germline CDR1 and CDR2 sequences are SNHLY and FYNNEI. The CDR3 is made up of 13 amino acids. This clone appeared a few times. Its antigen is undetermined. Here the sequenced sample was peripheral blood, taken on day 0 of AZD1222 vaccination. This chain uses TRBV2 with TRBJ2-7; D gene ambiguous. The sequence came from an adult in good health. The DNA of the CDR3 is TGTGCCAGCAGTGAATGGCCGAATGGTGAGCAGTACTTC. The encoded protein is CASSEWPNGEQYF.